This is a list of T cell receptor beta chains from one sample in a study of CD4 T cells in relation to SARS-CoV-2 and coronaviruses. Antigen specificity for these receptors is unknown. Repertoires were generated with immunoSEQ multiplex PCR, while TCRdb's copy carries only in-frame clones and drops some. The sample has about 36,000 clones, around four fifths seen once. Specimen: memory CD4+ T cells from PBMCs, cultured in vitro. Receptor source: an adult with COVID-19. Each CDR3 is given with its conserved first and last residue. The order of the fields is D gene, clone size, J gene, V gene, CDR3 protein, CDR3 DNA. A D gene is named only where the DNA matches it firmly. For some rows the clone size is stated as once, few or many, or as a class when expanded; others skip it.

D: .
size: .
J: TRBJ2-7
V: TRBV30
CDR3: CAWSPPSLTYEQYF
DNA: TGTGCCTGGAGTCCCCCCTCTTTAACCTACGAGCAGTACTTC

D: TRBD1
size: few
J: TRBJ2-1
V: TRBV3-1/TRBV3-2
CDR3: CASRPGQLINEQFF
DNA: TGTGCCAGCAGGCCGGGACAGCTTATCAATGAGCAGTTCTTC

D: TRBD2
size: few
J: TRBJ2-2
V: TRBV3-1/TRBV3-2
CDR3: CASSLTSGNTGELFF
DNA: TGTGCCAGCAGCCTTACTAGCGGAAACACCGGGGAGCTGTTTTTT

D: TRBD2
size: .
J: TRBJ2-5
V: TRBV11-2
CDR3: CASSLVMTSELRETQYF
DNA: TGTGCCAGCAGCTTAGTTATGACTAGCGAGCTACGAGAGACCCAGTACTTC

D: .
size: .
J: TRBJ1-1
V: TRBV2
CDR3: CASSEGQIEAFF
DNA: TGTGCCAGCAGTGAAGGACAGATTGAAGCTTTCTTT

D: .
size: .
J: TRBJ2-4
V: TRBV6-5
CDR3: CASSPGQNIQYF
DNA: TGTGCCAGCAGTCCCGGACAAAACATTCAGTACTTC

D: .
size: few
J: TRBJ2-2
V: TRBV28
CDR3: CASYLQGVSGELFF
DNA: TGTGCCAGTTATTTACAGGGTGTATCCGGGGAGCTGTTTTTT

D: .
size: .
J: TRBJ2-6
V: TRBV13
CDR3: CASRPMSGANVLTF
DNA: TGTGCCAGCAGGCCGATGTCTGGGGCCAACGTCCTGACTTTC

D: .
size: .
J: TRBJ2-3
V: TRBV19
CDR3: CASTQADTQYF
DNA: TGTGCCAGTACACAGGCAGATACGCAGTATTTT

D: TRBD1
size: .
J: TRBJ2-3
V: TRBV7-2
CDR3: CASIKVHPDRAADTQYF
DNA: TGTGCCAGCATTAAAGTTCATCCCGACAGGGCAGCAGATACGCAGTATTTT

D: .
size: .
J: TRBJ2-2
V: TRBV24-1
CDR3: CATSDGAPGFYTGELFF
DNA: TGTGCCACCAGTGATGGAGCGCCAGGGTTTTACACCGGGGAGCTGTTTTTT